Below, one T cell receptor beta chain is given with its context. Its target is unknown. Splitting of CD4+ cells produced CD45RA+ naive and CD45RA-negative memory subsets. The data are from a study of shared clonotypes between healthy human individuals. Looking at the study overall: The donor pool was made up of two women and a few men aged 18 to 49. Three CD4 naive, three CD4 memory, two CD8 naive and one CD8 memory plate were used per donor. Study results and caveats: Sampling was confined to blood; repertoires within tissues likely differ.

Libraries were prepared by immunoSEQ multiplex PCR; TCRdb keeps only in-frame clonotypes and omits some of them. The table lists 2 million to 2.5 million clones, 85% to 95% of them singletons. The CDR3 totals 19 residues. Unmatched junction bases numbered 13, after V lost 6 bases and J lost 0 bases. The germline gives CDR1 SGHRS, CDR2 YFSETQ. The sequencing sample was made of naive CD4+ T cells from PBMCs. The subset here: CD45RA+ positively selected. This receptor was taken from a man between 18 and 35 years old in good health. Some clones in this sample may be carry-over from other donors' samples. The chain has TRBV5-1 and TRBJ2-4; 12 bases map to TRBD1. The CDR3: CASKAPGQGAKKAKNIQYF. The CDR3 DNA is TGCGCCAGCAAAGCCCCGGGACAGGGGGCGAAAAAAGCCAAAAACATTCAGTACTTC.